This TCR beta chain was identified in a study of blood T cell repertoires in COVID-19. Using immunoSEQ multiplex PCR, the repertoire was profiled, and TCRdb retains in-frame clones only, with some absent. The sample records 250,000 to 300,000 clones, approximately 91% being singletons. Cohorts were based on clinical histories the participants reported. Trimming removed 4 bases at V and 1 base at J, with 15 bases between. The CDR3 is 15 amino acids. Germline CDR1 and CDR2: SGHNT and YYREEE (reference sequence). Material for sequencing was PBMCs or T cells enriched from blood (not recorded which). The V and J genes are TRBV5-4 and TRBJ2-7, with D unclear. The clonotype comes from a woman in her thirties or forties with acute COVID-19. The CDR3 region is CASSRDSLVSYEQYF. The CDR3, as DNA: TGTGCCAGCAGCCGTGACTCACTCGTTTCCTACGAGCAGTACTTC.